Presented here are 25 T cell receptor beta chains from one specimen sequenced in a study of technical replicates of blood from several donors. Profiling relied on immunoSEQ multiplex PCR, and the TCRdb table lists in-frame clones only, not all of them. Altogether more than 65,000 clones are present, about 91% being singletons, with the ten largest covering around 0.4%. The sample consisted of T cells isolated from PBMCs. Receptor source: a human donor in good health.

The rearrangement links TRBV9 to TRBJ2-7, with 8 bases fitting TRBD1. The CDR3 contains 15 residues. CDR1 and CDR2 from the germline V gene are SGDLS and YYNGEE. Losses at the gene ends were 0 bases for V and 3 bases for J; bases not matched to a gene: 5. The CDR3 here is CASSVGGRGLYEQYF. CDR3 sequence (DNA): TGTGCCAGCAGCGTAGGAGGCAGGGGGCTCTACGAGCAGTACTTC.

This rearrangement joins TRBV28 to TRBJ2-5; TRBD1 matches 11 bases. Per germline, CDR1 MDHEN and CDR2 SYDVKM. CDR3 length equals 14 residues. V was clipped by 8 bases and J by 5 bases; unmatched bases: 7. In nucleotides, the CDR3 is TGTGCCAGCCGAGGACAGGGGGCGCAGGAGACCCAGTACTTC. Protein product: CASRGQGAQETQYF.

The chain employs TRBV10-3 and TRBJ2-5; possible D gene TRBD1, 5 bases. Trimming cost V 2 bases and J 11 bases, with 9 bases left between them. This CDR3 has 11 amino acids. Germline values: CDR1 ENHRY, CDR2 SYGVKD. The CDR3 DNA follows: TGTGCCATCAGTGAGGGTGGGGCTCAGTACTTC. Translated: CAISEGGAQYF.

The chain recombines TRBV5-4 with TRBJ1-1; no firm D call. Germline V CDR1 and CDR2: SGHNT, YYREEE (reference sequence). With 4 bases removed from V and 5 bases from J, the gap between germline ends came to 9 bases. This CDR3 has 12 residues. CDR3 protein: CASSPGETEAFF. DNA of the CDR3: TGTGCCAGCAGCCCCGGAGAGACTGAAGCTTTCTTT.

The V gene is TRBV2, the J gene TRBJ2-1; 11 bases are shared with TRBD2. The length of the CDR3 is 15 residues. Germline V gene lookup returns CDR1 SNHLY and CDR2 FYNNEI. V shed 6 bases and J 6 bases; nucleotides not matched to a gene: 7. CDR3 loop: CASRVAGGRFNEQFF. The CDR3 DNA reads as TGTGCCAGCAGGGTAGCGGGAGGGCGTTTCAATGAGCAGTTCTTC.

The CDR3 DNA reads TGTGCCAGTAGTATAGATGCCGACAGGGCCCAGCATTTT. As protein: CASSIDADRAQHF. J is TRBJ1-5 and V is TRBV19; 7 bases fit TRBD1. Trimming cost V 0 bases and J 11 bases; bases outside gene matches: 4. The CDR3 sequence is 13 residues long. In germline, CDR1 is LNHDA, CDR2 SQIVND (reference sequence).

The rearrangement uses TRBV6-5 and TRBJ2-7, with D hard to call. The germline gives CDR1 MNHEY, CDR2 SVGAGI. Trimming cost V 6 bases and J 3 bases, with 9 bases left between them. CDR3 length: 12 residues. Here the CDR3 DNA reads TGTGCCAGCAGCCCTTCCAGCTACGAGCAGTACTTC. It translates to CASSPSSYEQYF.

The J gene is TRBJ1-2, the V gene TRBV6-5; no reliable D call. The V end was cut by 0 bases, the J end by 2 bases, with 7 bases between. The CDR3 has 14 residues. The germline gives CDR1 MNHEY, CDR2 SVGAGI. This CDR3 is CASSYSEGNYGYTF. CDR3 DNA: TGTGCCAGCAGTTACTCGGAGGGAAACTATGGCTACACCTTC.

This rearrangement joins TRBV14 to TRBJ2-1; D remains unclear. The germline V gene has CDR1 SGHDN and CDR2 FVKESK. The V gene lost 2 bases and the J gene lost 5 bases, with 13 bases spanning the gap. The CDR3 is made up of 15 amino acids. CDR3 DNA sequence: TGTGCCAGCAGCCAACCAGTTTCAGGAAACAATGAGCAGTTCTTC. This gives the protein CASSQPVSGNNEQFF.

This rearrangement joins TRBV7-8 to TRBJ2-7; 16 bases agree with TRBD2. This CDR3 contains 16 residues. Trimming took 7 bases from V and 2 from J; bases not matched to a gene: 5. The germline CDR1 and CDR2 sequences are SGHVS and FQNEAQ. The CDR3 spells CASTSGTSGRAYEQYF. In nucleotides, the CDR3 is TGTGCCAGCACCTCCGGGACTAGCGGGAGGGCCTACGAGCAGTACTTC. The full variable domain, its missing parts supplied by reference TRBV7-8 and TRBJ2-7, is GAGVSQSPRYKVAKRGQDVALRCDPISGHVSLFWYQQALGQGPEFLTYFQNEAQLDKSGLPSDRFFAERPEGSVSTLKIQRTQQEDSAVYLCASTSGTSGRAYEQYFGPGTRLTVT.

V is TRBV9 and J is TRBJ2-6; the match to TRBD1 covers 7 bases. Germline-derived CDR1 and CDR2 are SGDLS and YYNGEE. The V segment lost 3 bases and the J segment 3 bases; nucleotides outside the gene matches: 12. The CDR3 is 18 residues long. Written as DNA, the CDR3 is TGTGCCAGCAGCGACACCGGGACAGAAATAAATGGGGCCAACGTCCTGACTTTC. Translating it yields CASSDTGTEINGANVLTF.

The V and J genes are TRBV30 and TRBJ2-2; D remains unclear. Germline CDR1 is GTSNPN and CDR2 is SVGIG (reference sequence). The CDR3 length is 13 residues. The V end lost 0 bases, the J end lost 5 bases, and 7 bases lay between the germline ends. CDR3 sequence: CAWSVRITGELFF. The CDR3 DNA reads as TGTGCCTGGAGTGTGAGGATTACCGGGGAGCTGTTTTTT.

The count of this clone is one. V usage is TRBV6-5 and J usage is TRBJ1-5; unclear D gene. In germline, CDR1 is MNHEY, CDR2 SVGAGI. The CDR3 has 15 residues. V dropped 6 bases and J dropped 0 bases, with 12 bases sitting between them. Here the CDR3 DNA reads TGTGCCAGCAGGCACGGTACTCTTAGCAATCAGCCCCAGCATTTT. Its protein product is CASRHGTLSNQPQHF.

The chain links TRBV9 to TRBJ2-7, with a weak D call TRBD1 (5 bases). The CDR3 is made up of 14 amino acids. Trimming removed 3 bases from V and 7 bases from J, with 17 bases in between. The germline V gene encodes CDR1 SGDLS and CDR2 YYNGEE. CDR3 coding DNA: TGTGCCAGCAGCGCGCTGCAGGGAATCGGGGAGCAGTACTTC. Amino acid sequence: CASSALQGIGEQYF.

The chain uses TRBV4-3 and TRBJ2-1, with a tentative D call TRBD2 (6 bases). The V and J ends lost 1 base and 10 bases respectively, with 8 bases between them. The germline V gene has CDR1 LGHNA and CDR2 YSLEER. This CDR3 region has 12 residues. This CDR3 is CASSQAREEQFF. The DNA of the CDR3 is TGCGCCAGCAGCCAAGCCCGGGAGGAGCAGTTCTTC.

This sequence joins TRBV6-5 and TRBJ2-3; 8 positions agree with TRBD2. The CDR3 extends over 15 amino acids. CDR1 and CDR2 (germline): MNHEY, SVGAGI. The J segment lost 3 bases and the V segment lost 5 bases, leaving 7 bases of the junction unmatched. The CDR3 DNA sequence: TGTGCCAGCAGTCCCATAGCGGGGCATACAGATACGCAGTATTTT. It is translated as CASSPIAGHTDTQYF.

This chain connects TRBV30 to TRBJ1-1, with D perhaps TRBD1 (6 bases). Germline V gene sequence: CDR1 GTSNPN, CDR2 SVGIG (reference sequence). There are 13 residues in the CDR3. Trimming cost V 4 bases and J 6 bases, with 15 bases left between them. CDR3 protein: CAWKRTVMAEAFF. The CDR3 nucleotides read TGTGCCTGGAAAAGGACAGTGATGGCTGAAGCTTTCTTT.

This rearrangement joins TRBV5-8 to TRBJ1-1; a weak D match, TRBD1 (6 bases). Per germline, CDR1 SGHTS and CDR2 YDEGEE. This CDR3 comprises 13 residues. Trimming took off 7 bases at V and 7 bases at J, with 17 bases between the two ends. The CDR3 is CASGKWTVSEAFF. CDR3 coding DNA: TGTGCCAGCGGAAAGTGGACAGTCAGTGAAGCTTTCTTT.

This clone was recorded once. The chain couples TRBV18 to TRBJ1-5; the match to TRBD1 covers 12 bases. Per germline, CDR1 KGHSH and CDR2 LQKENI. Trimming cost V 4 bases and J 7 bases; bases outside gene matches: 2. The CDR3 is made up of 14 amino acids. The CDR3 spells CASSRDRGQQPQHF. CDR3 sequence (DNA): TGTGCCAGCTCACGGGACAGGGGGCAACAGCCCCAGCATTTT.

The rearrangement joins TRBV10-3 to TRBJ2-1; D possibly corresponds to TRBD2 (5 bases). Trimming pared 1 base from V and 7 bases from J, leaving 17 bases between. Germline lookup yields CDR1 ENHRY and CDR2 SYGVKD. The CDR3 is made up of 16 amino acids. CDR3 region: CAISELKRLTGNEQFF. The CDR3 nucleotides read TGTGCCATCAGTGAGTTAAAGAGACTAACGGGAAATGAGCAGTTCTTC.

The chain carries TRBV7-9 and TRBJ2-7; 11 bases agree with TRBD1. The CDR3 spans 15 residues. Unmatched junction bases numbered 5, after V lost 5 bases and J lost 2 bases. The germline CDR1 and CDR2 sequences are SEHNR and FQNEAQ (reference sequence). This CDR3 is CASSLGTGGPYEQYF. For the CDR3, the DNA is TGTGCCAGCAGCCTGGGGACAGGGGGGCCCTACGAGCAGTACTTC. Supplemented by reference TRBV7-9 and TRBJ2-7, the full variable domain reads DTGVSQNPRHKITKRGQNVTFRCDPISEHNRLYWYRQTLGQGPEFLTYFQNEAQLEKSRLLSDRFSAERPKGSFSTLEIQRTEQGDSAMYLCASSLGTGGPYEQYFGPGTRLTVT.

The chain carries TRBV7-3 and TRBJ2-1, with 11 bases identical to TRBD2. Germline V gene lookup returns CDR1 SGHTA and CDR2 FQGTGA. The CDR3 is 12 residues long. With 4 bases clipped from V and 13 bases from J, the junction kept 3 bases outside the gene matches. Here the CDR3 DNA reads TGTGCCAGCAGCTCTCTAGCGGGGGGCCAGTTCTTC. Translated: CASSSLAGGQFF.

The rearrangement uses TRBV27 and TRBJ1-4; D is perhaps TRBD1 (6 bases). Germline CDR1 is MNHEY and CDR2 is SMNVEV (reference sequence). V lost 5 bases to trimming and J lost 4 bases, with 11 bases between them. The CDR3 spans 14 residues. CDR3 in amino acids: CASSTMDSNEKLFF. The CDR3 DNA sequence: TGTGCCAGCAGTACGATGGACAGTAATGAAAAACTGTTTTTT.

The genes are TRBV11-2 and TRBJ2-5, with D perhaps matching TRBD2 (5 bases). Trimming removed 0 bases at V and 5 bases at J, with 7 bases between. This CDR3 is built from 13 residues. Germline CDR1 and CDR2: SGHAT and FQNNGV. The CDR3 DNA is TGTGCCAGCAGCTTAGATCCGGGGGAGACCCAGTACTTC. Translating gives CASSLDPGETQYF.

The chain couples TRBV12-5 to TRBJ1-1; D call uncertain. V lost 4 bases, J lost 3 bases, and 9 bases lay in between. The length of the CDR3 is 13 residues. Per germline, CDR1 LGHNT and CDR2 FRNRAP. As DNA, the CDR3 is TGTGCTAGTGGTTCGGGGTGGGACACTGAAGCTTTCTTT. Its protein is CASGSGWDTEAFF.